This is a list of T cell receptor beta chains from one sample in a study of blood T cells in healthy people across ages. TCRdb passed the 5' RACE reads through MiXCR, listing each CDR3 protein once. The data contain hundreds of thousands of distinct CDR3 sequences, roughly 64% of them singletons. The specimen sequenced was blood. These receptors all stem from a man younger than 45 in good health. Each CDR3 is given with its conserved first and last residue. Fields, in order: D gene, V gene, clone size, J gene, CDR3 DNA, CDR3 protein. D genes are given only for firm matches. The listing skips clone size in some rows; elsewhere it reads once, few, many or a size class.

-	TRBV7-2	-	TRBJ1-1	TGTGCCAGCAGCCGACCCCAGGAGTACACTGAAGCTTTCTTT	CASSRPQEYTEAFF
-	TRBV4-2	many	TRBJ1-2	TGTGCCAGCAGCCAAGAGGGGGGGCCCTATGGCTACACCTTC	CASSQEGGPYGYTF
TRBD2	TRBV12-3/TRBV12-4	-	TRBJ2-1	TGTGCCAGCAGTTTACAGGGACTAGCGGGATACAATGAGCAGTTCTTC	CASSLQGLAGYNEQFF
-	TRBV6-5	-	TRBJ2-1	TGTGCCAGCAGTTACTCGGGCGACGGGAGTGGGAATGAGCAGTTCTTC	CASSYSGDGSGNEQFF
TRBD2	TRBV7-2	-	TRBJ2-5	TGTGCCAGCAGCCAGCAGCGGGGGGTTGGAGAGACCCAGTACTTC	CASSQQRGVGETQYF
-	TRBV20-1	few	TRBJ2-7	TGCAGTGCTAGCCCCCGGACTACCTACGAGCAGTACTTC	CSASPRTTYEQYF
-	TRBV20-1	-	TRBJ2-7	TGCAGTGCTAGAGATGGCTCCAGATCTTCCTACGAGCAGTACTTC	CSARDGSRSSYEQYF
TRBD2	TRBV5-5	-	TRBJ2-7	TGTGCCAGCAGCTTGGGACTAGCGGATCCCTCCTACGAGCAGTACTTC	CASSLGLADPSYEQYF
-	TRBV20-1	-	TRBJ2-7	TGCAGTGCTAGGACTCCTTCTGTGCGGGAGCAGTACTTC	CSARTPSVREQYF
TRBD2	TRBV28	many	TRBJ2-5	TGTGCCAGCAGGCATCGCCTAGCGGGTCAAGAGACCCAGTACTTC	CASRHRLAGQETQYF
-	TRBV3-1	many	TRBJ1-6	TGTGCCAGCAGCCAAGAAAGTAATTCACCCCTCCACTTT	CASSQESNSPLHF
TRBD2	TRBV29-1	-	TRBJ2-7	TGCAGCGTTGTATTTTCAGCGGGGGCCTCCTACGAGCAGTACTTC	CSVVFSAGASYEQYF
TRBD2	TRBV20-1	-	TRBJ2-7	TGCAGTGCTCGATCTTTAGCGGGACCTCGCTACGAGCAGTACTTC	CSARSLAGPRYEQYF
-	TRBV20-1	-	TRBJ1-4	TGCAGTGCTAGAGAGGGCACAACTAATGAAAAACTGTTTTTT	CSAREGTTNEKLFF
-	TRBV7-9	-	TRBJ1-2	TGTGCCAGCAGCTTAGACCCGACCTGGGGGGAAATACGGGCTGGCTACACCTTC	CASSLDPTWGEIRAGYTF
TRBD2	TRBV9	few	TRBJ2-7	TGTGCCAGCAGCGTAGCGGGACTAGCGGGAGCACACGAGCAGTACTTC	CASSVAGLAGAHEQYF
-	TRBV28	-	TRBJ2-3	TGTACCACACAGTCAGATACGCAGTATTTT	CTTQSDTQYF
-	TRBV12-3/TRBV12-4	-	TRBJ1-5	TGTGCCAGCAGTTTCGACAAGGGCAATCAGCCCCAGCATTTT	CASSFDKGNQPQHF
-	TRBV27	-	TRBJ2-7	TGTGCCAGCAGTTTTATGCACGAGCAGTACTTC	CASSFMHEQYF
-	TRBV18	-	TRBJ2-5	TGTGCCAGCTCCCGTCAGGGGCTGGAGACCCAGTACTTC	CASSRQGLETQYF
-	TRBV7-9	-	TRBJ2-5	TGTGCCAGCAGCTTAGGGCGGGCCTCCGGGGAGACCCAGTACTTC	CASSLGRASGETQYF
-	TRBV3-1	once	TRBJ1-6	TGTGCCAGCAGCCAAGGCGATGGTTCACCCCTCCACTTT	CASSQGDGSPLHF
-	TRBV30	-	TRBJ1-2	TGTGCCTGGATTCCAGGGATGGGCTATGGCTACACCTTC	CAWIPGMGYGYTF
TRBD2	TRBV20-1	-	TRBJ2-1	TGCAGTGCTCTACAGCGGGGTAGCTCCTACAATGAGCAGTTCTTC	CSALQRGSSYNEQFF
-	TRBV7-6	-	TRBJ2-1	TGTGCCAGCAGCGGCCTAGGGGGAACTAATGAGCAGTTCTTC	CASSGLGGTNEQFF
-	TRBV6-2/TRBV6-3	-	TRBJ2-1	TGTGCCAGCAGTTACTATTGGGAGGTAAAGCAGTTCTTC	CASSYYWEVKQFF
-	TRBV12-3/TRBV12-4	-	TRBJ2-7	TGTGCCAGCAGTTTATCCGGGACACCCTCCTACGAGCAGTACTTC	CASSLSGTPSYEQYF
TRBD2	TRBV20-1	few	TRBJ2-7	TGCAGTGCTAGAGATAGCGCTAGCGGGGGGCCCTACGAGCAGTACTTC	CSARDSASGGPYEQYF
-	TRBV3-1	-	TRBJ1-4	TGTGCCAGCAGCTCAAGTCGGTCGGAAAAACTGTTTTTT	CASSSSRSEKLFF
TRBD2	TRBV9	-	TRBJ2-1	TGTGCCAGCAGCCCCGGAAGCGGGAGGATGGGGTATGAGCAGTTCTTC	CASSPGSGRMGYEQFF
TRBD1	TRBV6-5	-	TRBJ1-4	TGTGCCAGCAGTGAACGACAGGGCGGTGGGGAAAAACTGTTTTTT	CASSERQGGGEKLFF
-	TRBV12-3/TRBV12-4	few	TRBJ2-7	TGTGCCAGCAGTTTCGGATGGTTCGAGCAGTACTTC	CASSFGWFEQYF
-	TRBV20-1	-	TRBJ2-5	TGCAGTGCCTACAAGACAGGGGACTACGAGACCCAGTACTTC	CSAYKTGDYETQYF
-	TRBV6-4	-	TRBJ1-2	TGTGCCAGCAATGACGGGGGCGACTATGGCTACACCTTC	CASNDGGDYGYTF
-	TRBV29-1	few	TRBJ2-1	TGCAGCGTTGGAGGCGGAACCAGCTACAATGAGCAGTTCTTC	CSVGGGTSYNEQFF
-	TRBV14	-	TRBJ1-6	TGTGCCAGCAGCCAAGCGGGGCCATCCCTCCACTTT	CASSQAGPSLHF
-	TRBV25-1	few	TRBJ2-6	TGTGCCAGCAGTGATACAGGGTCCCCCTCTGGGGCCAACGTCCTGACTTTC	CASSDTGSPSGANVLTF
-	TRBV28	-	TRBJ1-1	TGTGCCAGCAGTTTAAGGGACGGGGGGTACACTGAAGCTTTCTTT	CASSLRDGGYTEAFF